Presented here are 29 T cell receptor beta chains from one specimen sequenced in a study of CD8 T cells in ankylosing spondylitis. TCRdb recomputed calls from the 5' RACE reads with MiXCR, one row per CDR3 protein. The repertoire consists of roughly 230,000 distinct CDR3 sequences, with 18% occurring once and the leading ten covering around 30%. Material: blood, either unsorted or a sorted T cell fraction (not recorded which). All receptors come from a male donor with ankylosing spondylitis or in good health (not recorded which).

In this sample, this clonotype turned up many times. Written as DNA, the CDR3 is TGCAGCGTTCGGGCAGGGGGCAGGTACGAGCAGTACTTC. Translated, it gives CSVRAGGRYEQYF. The J gene is TRBJ2-7, the V gene TRBV29-1; 8 nucleotides agree with TRBD1. The germline CDR1 and CDR2 sequences are SQVTM and ANQGSEA. The V segment lost 5 bases and the J segment 4 bases; nucleotides outside the gene matches: 7. The CDR3 sequence is 13 residues long.

This clonotype was counted only a few times. This chain uses TRBV12-3 or TRBV12-4 with TRBJ2-5; 7 bases align to TRBD1. Losses at the gene ends were 2 bases for V and 1 base for J; bases not matched to a gene: 4. There are 15 residues in the CDR3. CDR3 coding DNA: TGTGCCAGCAGTTTAACCACAGGGGCCCAAGAGACCCAGTACTTC. This encodes CASSLTTGAQETQYF.

The chain links TRBV7-9 to TRBJ2-3, with D perhaps matching TRBD1 or TRBD2 (5 bases each). The germline V gene has CDR1 SEHNR and CDR2 FQNEAQ (reference sequence). This CDR3 has 15 amino acids. Deletions cut 5 bases from V and 2 bases from J, with 14 bases between. CDR3 amino acids: CASSQVWGSTDTQYF. The DNA of the CDR3 is TGTGCCAGCAGCCAGGTTTGGGGGTCCACAGATACGCAGTATTTT.

The J gene is TRBJ2-3, the V gene TRBV6-1; D gene uncertain. Germline V CDR1 and CDR2: MNHNS, SASEGT. V was trimmed by 6 bases and J by 0 bases, leaving 13 bases between them. The CDR3 consists of 15 residues. The CDR3 sequence: CASSLGPISTDTQYF. The CDR3 DNA is TGTGCCAGCAGCCTCGGGCCCATCAGCACAGATACGCAGTATTTT.

This rearrangement joins TRBV7-8 to TRBJ2-7; 11 bases line up with TRBD2. CDR1 and CDR2 (germline): SGHVS, FQNEAQ. The CDR3 has 17 residues. The V gene end was trimmed by 3 bases and the J gene end by 4 bases; junction bases not matched to a gene: 11. The CDR3 loop reads CASSLAPGLAAPYEQYF. DNA of the CDR3: TGTGCCAGCAGCTTGGCACCGGGACTAGCGGCCCCTTACGAGCAGTACTTC.

The V call is TRBV10-3, the J call TRBJ1-1, with D unresolved. Looked up from germline, CDR1 is ENHRY and CDR2 is SYGVKD. This CDR3 region has 13 residues. Trimming took off 7 bases at V and 3 bases at J, with 12 bases between the two ends. This chain's CDR3 is CAITDLDDTEAFF. CDR3 bases: TGTGCCATCACCGACCTCGACGACACTGAAGCTTTCTTT.

V and J are TRBV20-1 and TRBJ2-2; no clear D gene. This CDR3 is 16 amino acids long. Per the germline V gene, CDR1 is DFQATT and CDR2 is SNEGSKA (reference sequence). Trimming shortened V by 6 bases and J by 6 bases, and 23 bases separated the two germline ends. The CDR3 reads CSAARKLPLQSGELFF. The DNA of the CDR3 is TGCAGTGCCGCACGGAAGCTACCCCTCCAGTCCGGGGAGCTGTTTTTT.

There are many counts of this clonotype. J is TRBJ2-7 and V is TRBV27, with D maybe TRBD2 (5 bases). V was pared by 1 base and J by 4 bases, with 11 bases between. The CDR3 contains 14 residues. Per the germline V gene, CDR1 is MNHEY and CDR2 is SMNVEV (reference sequence). The CDR3: CASSLLVGGYEQYF. In DNA, the CDR3 is TGTGCCAGCAGTTTATTGGTTGGCGGGTACGAGCAGTACTTC.

This clonotype was detected only a few times. The chain joins TRBV29-1 to TRBJ2-1; 10 bases line up with TRBD2. CDR1 SQVTM and CDR2 ANQGSEA come from the germline V gene. The CDR3 sequence is 18 residues long. The trim removed 5 bases at V and 3 bases at J, leaving 16 bases unmatched. CDR3 residues: CSVQGGAGGQTYYNEQFF. As DNA, the CDR3 is TGCAGCGTTCAGGGGGGAGCGGGAGGGCAGACTTACTACAATGAGCAGTTCTTC.

The table lists this clonotype with a few counts. The chain uses TRBV15 and TRBJ2-2; 12 nucleotides align to TRBD2. J was trimmed by 3 bases and V by 5 bases; bases with no gene match: 10. The CDR3 is made up of 18 amino acids. In germline, CDR1 is LNHNV, CDR2 YYDKDF (reference sequence). The CDR3: CATSGQTSGSSHTGELFF. The CDR3 region has the DNA TGTGCCACCAGCGGCCAGACTAGCGGGAGCTCGCACACCGGGGAGCTGTTTTTT. The whole variable domain, filled in from reference TRBV15 and TRBJ2-2, reads DAMVIQNPRYQVTQFGKPVTLSCSQTLNHNVMYWYQQKSSQAPKLLFHYYDKDFNNEADTPDNFQSRRPNTSFCFLDIRSPGLGDTAMYLCATSGQTSGSSHTGELFFGEGSRLTVL.

A few counts support this clonotype. V is TRBV12-3 or TRBV12-4 and J is TRBJ1-5; TRBD1 agrees at 12 bases. This CDR3 comprises 16 residues. After removal of 2 bases from V and 4 bases from J, the junction contained 3 bases not matched to a gene. In DNA form, the CDR3 reads TGTGCCAGCAGTTTAAGGGGACAGGGGGCAAATCAGCCCCAGCATTTT. Translation gives CASSLRGQGANQPQHF.

This clonotype was counted only a few times. V usage is TRBV5-1 and J usage is TRBJ2-7, with 7 nucleotides matching TRBD1. The CDR3 contains 14 residues. Losses at the gene ends were 0 bases for V and 6 bases for J; bases not matched to a gene: 6. Per the germline V gene, CDR1 is SGHRS and CDR2 is YFSETQ. In DNA, the CDR3 is TGCGCCAGCAGCTTGGAGGGACAGAGCCTCGAGCAGTACTTC. As protein: CASSLEGQSLEQYF.

V is TRBV12-3 or TRBV12-4 and J is TRBJ2-3, with no clear D. The CDR3 consists of 15 residues. With 2 bases removed from V and 0 bases from J, the gap between germline ends came to 9 bases. The CDR3 nucleotides read TGTGCCAGCAGTTTATCGGGCTCTAGCACAGATACGCAGTATTTT. Protein: CASSLSGSSTDTQYF.

This clonotype was detected many times. V gene TRBV2 combines with J gene TRBJ2-1; D is unclear. The length of the CDR3 is 13 residues. Trimming took 8 bases from V and 0 from J, leaving 8 bases between them. From germline, CDR1 is SNHLY and CDR2 FYNNEI. The CDR3 DNA sequence: TGTGCCAGCGGGGATTCCTCCTACAATGAGCAGTTCTTC. It codes for CASGDSSYNEQFF. Combining the CDR3 with reference TRBV2 and TRBJ2-1 gives the whole variable domain EPEVTQTPSHQVTQMGQEVILRCVPISNHLYFYWYRQILGQKVEFLVSFYNNEISEKSEIFDDQFSVERPDGSNFTLKIRSTKLEDSAMYFCASGDSSYNEQFFGPGTRLTVL.

This clonotype appeared a few times. The chain joins TRBV29-1 to TRBJ2-5; a possible D gene is TRBD2 (5 bases). The CDR3 totals 15 residues. Germline CDR1 SQVTM, CDR2 ANQGSEA. V was trimmed by 3 bases and J by 3 bases, leaving 17 bases between them. The CDR3 sequence is CSVETTRSEEETQYF. In DNA form, the CDR3 reads TGCAGCGTTGAGACTACCCGGTCAGAAGAAGAGACCCAGTACTTC.

This clonotype has at least ten counts. DNA of the CDR3: TGCGCCAGCAGCCAATCCCAGGGGGCGAACATTCAGTACTTC. Its protein is CASSQSQGANIQYF. The V and J genes are TRBV4-3 and TRBJ2-4; 8 nucleotides agree with TRBD1. Germline V CDR1 and CDR2: LGHNA, YSLEER. The CDR3 covers 14 residues. Unmatched junction bases numbered 4, after V lost 2 bases and J lost 7 bases.

This chain joins TRBV2 and TRBJ2-3, with TRBD2 identical over 7 bases. Germline V CDR1 and CDR2: SNHLY, FYNNEI. After removal of 4 bases from V and 4 bases from J, the junction contained 8 bases not matched to a gene. CDR3 length: 15 amino acids. CDR3 nucleotides: TGTGCCAGCAGTGTCGGGACTATCCCTGCAGATACGCAGTATTTT. Translated: CASSVGTIPADTQYF.

V is TRBV6-5 and J is TRBJ2-7, with TRBD2 matching over 7 bases. Germline V lookup: CDR1 MNHEY, CDR2 SVGAGI. The CDR3 length is 14 residues. With 1 base clipped from V and 5 bases from J, the junction kept 5 bases outside the gene matches. The CDR3 here is CASSYCGSRDEQYF. In DNA form, the CDR3 reads TGTGCCAGCAGTTACTGCGGGAGCAGAGACGAGCAGTACTTC.

This clonotype has only a few counts. The chain couples TRBV29-1 to TRBJ2-1; no firm D call. Deletions cut 4 bases from V and 5 bases from J, with 12 bases between. CDR3 length: 13 amino acids. CDR1 and CDR2 (germline): SQVTM, ANQGSEA. The CDR3 region has the DNA TGCAGCGTTGTTGCCTTTGTGGACAATGAGCAGTTCTTC. Translating it yields CSVVAFVDNEQFF.

This clonotype occurred a few times. The V call is TRBV29-1, the J call TRBJ2-7; 9 bases map to TRBD2. V lost 0 bases and J lost 3; bases outside the gene matches: 12. CDR3 size: 17 residues. The V gene's germline CDR1 is SQVTM and CDR2 ANQGSEA. The CDR3 DNA follows: TGCAGCGTTGAAGATCAGATAGGATCTAGCGGGAACTACGAGCAGTACTTC. This sequence encodes CSVEDQIGSSGNYEQYF.

The rearrangement joins TRBV9 to TRBJ1-2; D is undetermined. CDR1 and CDR2 from the germline V gene are SGDLS and YYNGEE. V was pared by 0 bases and J by 3 bases, with 6 bases between. The CDR3 is 13 residues long. The CDR3 region has the DNA TGTGCCAGCAGCGTAGTTACAGACTATGGCTACACCTTC. As protein: CASSVVTDYGYTF.

This clonotype was detected ten times or more. The V and J genes are TRBV6-1 and TRBJ1-1; D not resolved. The germline CDR1 and CDR2 sequences are MNHNS and SASEGT. The CDR3 totals 12 residues. Trimming took off 11 bases at V and 0 bases at J, with 10 bases between the two ends. The CDR3 loop is CALTEMNTEAFF. For the CDR3, the DNA is TGTGCCCTAACGGAAATGAACACTGAAGCTTTCTTT.

In this sample, this clonotype turned up a few times. The genes are TRBV10-3 and TRBJ1-4; the D is unclear. Germline-derived CDR1 and CDR2 are ENHRY and SYGVKD. Trimming took 2 bases from V and 6 from J, leaving 10 bases between them. The CDR3 spans 14 residues. The CDR3 nucleotides are TGTGCCATCAGTGAGGAAGGGTCATATGAAAAACTGTTTTTT. This encodes CAISEEGSYEKLFF.

The chain carries TRBV3-1 and TRBJ2-7, with D tentatively TRBD1 (5 bases). The CDR3 contains 12 residues. Trimming stripped 5 bases from V and 6 bases from J, with 11 bases between. Per germline, CDR1 LGHDT and CDR2 YNNKEL (reference sequence). For the CDR3, the DNA is TGTGCCAGCAGCGGACACTCTCGCGAGCAGTACTTC. It encodes CASSGHSREQYF.

As concerns this clonotype: One end of the junction varies from germline; a read error may be responsible. The chain recombines TRBV12-3 or TRBV12-4 with TRBJ2-1; maybe TRBD2 (6 bases). The CDR3 consists of 18 residues. The CDR3 loop reads CACSLLGSGQKEENEQFF. CDR3 nucleotide sequence: TGTGCCTGCAGTTTATTAGGAAGCGGGCAAAAAGAAGAAAATGAGCAGTTCTTC.

This chain joins TRBV6-1 and TRBJ2-7, with TRBD2 matching over 8 bases. The germline CDR1 and CDR2 sequences are MNHNS and SASEGT. The CDR3 is 15 amino acids. V was pared by 6 bases and J by 2 bases, with 9 bases of the junction left unmatched. The CDR3 coding sequence is TGTGCCAGCAGGACGGGGGGGGGCCTTACCTACGAGCAGTACTTC. Translated, it gives CASRTGGGLTYEQYF.

V gene TRBV7-9 combines with J gene TRBJ2-3, with 7 bases matching TRBD2. Germline V lookup: CDR1 SEHNR, CDR2 FQNEAQ (reference sequence). The CDR3 covers 17 residues. With V trimmed by 5 bases and J by 1 base, 12 bases remained unmatched. The CDR3 here is CASSPSRAGWGTDTQYF. The CDR3 nucleotides are TGTGCCAGCAGCCCCAGTCGAGCGGGGTGGGGCACAGATACGCAGTATTTT.

A few counts support this clonotype. The chain carries TRBV29-1 and TRBJ2-3; D is unresolved. V was cut by 0 bases and J by 3 bases, with 10 bases left in between. Germline assignment: CDR1 SQVTM and CDR2 ANQGSEA. The CDR3 runs 14 residues. CDR3 protein: CSVEDPGRTDTQYF. The CDR3 DNA sequence: TGCAGCGTTGAAGATCCCGGAAGGACAGATACGCAGTATTTT.

The V and J genes are TRBV29-1 and TRBJ2-1; D not certain. Germline CDR1 is SQVTM and CDR2 is ANQGSEA. The CDR3 has 16 amino acids. V was cut by 0 bases and J by 1 base, with 13 bases left in between. The CDR3 DNA reads as TGCAGCGTTGAAGAACCTGTCGTCCGATCCTACAATGAGCAGTTCTTC. Amino acids: CSVEEPVVRSYNEQFF.